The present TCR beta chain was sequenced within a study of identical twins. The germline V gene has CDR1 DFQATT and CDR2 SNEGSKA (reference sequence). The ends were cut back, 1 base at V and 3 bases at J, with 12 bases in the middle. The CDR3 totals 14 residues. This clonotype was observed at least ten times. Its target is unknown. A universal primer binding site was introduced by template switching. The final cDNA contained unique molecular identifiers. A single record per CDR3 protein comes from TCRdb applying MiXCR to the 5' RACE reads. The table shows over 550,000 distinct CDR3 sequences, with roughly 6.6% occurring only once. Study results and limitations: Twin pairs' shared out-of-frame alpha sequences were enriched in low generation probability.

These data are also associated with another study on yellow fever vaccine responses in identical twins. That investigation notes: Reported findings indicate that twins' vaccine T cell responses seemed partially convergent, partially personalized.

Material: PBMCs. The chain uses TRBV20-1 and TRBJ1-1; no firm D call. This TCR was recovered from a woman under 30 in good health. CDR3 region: CSARVGAGYTEAFF. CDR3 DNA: TGCAGTGCTAGAGTGGGAGCCGGATACACTGAAGCTTTCTTT.